A single sample is the source of the 28 T cell receptor beta chains below, sequenced in a study of shared clonotypes between healthy human individuals. Here immunoSEQ multiplex PCR was the method, and the copy in TCRdb shows in-frame clones only, minus some. This sample carries some 2,100,000 clones, approximately 96% of them seen once, and the ten largest clones take roughly 0.13%. The sample was naive CD4+ T cells sorted from blood. Subset here: CD45RA+ positively selected. The receptors were sampled from a man aged 18 to 30 in good health.

This clone came up once. V gene TRBV28 combines with J gene TRBJ2-7; TRBD1 might be the D (6 bases). V was pared by 6 bases and J by 6 bases, with 15 bases between. Germline lookup yields CDR1 MDHEN and CDR2 SYDVKM. The CDR3 has 13 amino acids. CDR3 DNA sequence: TGTGCCAGCAGCGACAGGACGACTCCCGAGCAGTACTTC. Translated, it gives CASSDRTTPEQYF.

This clone showed up just once. The CDR3 DNA sequence: TGTGCCAGCAGTTTACCCTCGTCAGTAGGAAGCCACGAGCAGTACTTC. It yields the protein CASSLPSSVGSHEQYF. The V gene is TRBV28, the J gene TRBJ2-7; unclear D gene. V shed 2 bases and J shed 5 bases, with 19 bases lying between them. Germline-derived CDR1 and CDR2 are MDHEN and SYDVKM. CDR3 size: 16 residues.

This sequence joins TRBV28 and TRBJ1-5; D call uncertain. Trimming pared 8 bases from V and 2 bases from J, leaving 7 bases between. Germline V gene lookup returns CDR1 MDHEN and CDR2 SYDVKM. The CDR3 is made up of 12 amino acids. The CDR3 region is CASEVGNQPQHF. CDR3 sequence (DNA): TGTGCCAGCGAGGTCGGCAATCAGCCCCAGCATTTT.

Written as DNA, the CDR3 is TGCGCCAGCAGCTTGCTATCCCGGGACAGCGGTAATTCACCCCTCCACTTT. Protein product: CASSLLSRDSGNSPLHF. This chain joins TRBV5-1 and TRBJ1-6; 7 bases agree with TRBD1. The germline gives CDR1 SGHRS, CDR2 YFSETQ. The CDR3 spans 17 residues. Trimming cost V 1 base and J 6 bases; bases outside gene matches: 10. Full variable domain (rest looked up from reference TRBV5-1 and TRBJ1-6): KAGVTQTPRYLIKTRGQQVTLSCSPISGHRSVSWYQQTPGQGLQFLFEYFSETQRNKGNFPGRFSGRQFSNSRSEMNVSTLELGDSALYLCASSLLSRDSGNSPLHFGNGTRLTVT.

The rearrangement links TRBV13 to TRBJ1-1; no clear D. V lost 5 bases and J lost 1, with 11 bases in between. CDR1 is PRHDT and CDR2 is FYEKMQ in the germline V gene (reference sequence). The CDR3 runs to 14 residues. DNA of the CDR3: TGTGCCAGCAGCGCTAGACGTAAGAACACTGAAGCTTTCTTT. Its protein product is CASSARRKNTEAFF.

This chain links TRBV6-6 with TRBJ2-4, with TRBD1 matching over 7 bases. The germline gives CDR1 MNHNY, CDR2 SVGAGI (reference sequence). V was clipped by 5 bases and J by 3 bases; unmatched bases: 10. The CDR3 sequence is 16 residues long. The CDR3 DNA reads as TGTGCCAGCAGTATGACAGGGCTAGGTAGCAAAAACATTCAGTACTTC. Amino acids: CASSMTGLGSKNIQYF.

Only one count was recorded for this clone. The DNA for the CDR3 is TGTGCCAGCAGCTTGGCCAGGGGCTCTGGTGGGACCCAGTACTTC. As protein: CASSLARGSGGTQYF. The chain employs TRBV5-6 and TRBJ2-5; D is perhaps TRBD1 (6 bases). Deletions cut 0 bases from V and 7 bases from J, with 16 bases between. Germline CDR1 SGHDT, CDR2 YYEEEE. The CDR3 has 15 amino acids.

Comments on this clone: The sample contains more than one DNA sequence encoding this CDR3. The chain has TRBV2 and TRBJ2-5; D possibly uses TRBD1 or TRBD2 (6 bases each). With 2 bases removed from V and 5 bases from J, the gap between germline ends came to 9 bases. Germline V gene data show CDR1 as SNHLY and CDR2 as FYNNEI. This CDR3 region has 13 residues. In DNA, the CDR3 is TGTGCCAGCAGTGAACGGGGGCTGGAGACCCAGTACTTC. Its protein is CASSERGLETQYF.

The rearrangement uses TRBV10-1 and TRBJ2-7; possibly TRBD1 for D (7 bases). Germline CDR1 WNHNN, CDR2 SYGVQD (reference sequence). V shed 5 bases and J shed 3 bases, with 14 bases lying between them. The CDR3 runs to 14 residues. The CDR3 spells CASSTNRGGYEQYF. In nucleotides, the CDR3 is TGCGCCAGCAGTACCAACAGGGGAGGCTACGAGCAGTACTTC.

The chain employs TRBV20-1 and TRBJ2-1, with unresolved D. The CDR3 totals 11 residues. Trimming left V 1 base short and J 8 bases short, with 6 bases between. From germline, CDR1 is DFQATT and CDR2 SNEGSKA (reference sequence). In nucleotides, the CDR3 is TGCAGTGCTAGAGTCCGATATGAGCAGTTCTTC. Amino acid sequence: CSARVRYEQFF.

The chain joins TRBV9 to TRBJ1-1, with TRBD1 identical over 8 bases. After removal of 3 bases from V and 6 bases from J, the junction contained 7 bases not matched to a gene. CDR3 length equals 14 residues. CDR1 and CDR2 from the germline V gene are SGDLS and YYNGEE. CDR3 sequence: CASSADRGDAEAFF. The CDR3 nucleotides are TGTGCCAGCAGCGCCGACAGGGGCGACGCTGAAGCTTTCTTT.

The CDR3 protein is CASSLRRETYNEQFF. In DNA form, the CDR3 reads TGCGCCAGCAGCTTGAGAAGGGAAACCTACAATGAGCAGTTCTTC. The genes are TRBV5-1 and TRBJ2-1; D uncertain. Germline lookup yields CDR1 SGHRS and CDR2 YFSETQ. V was pared by 1 base and J by 2 bases, with 10 bases between. The CDR3 extends over 15 amino acids.

The J gene is TRBJ1-3, the V gene TRBV29-1, with TRBD1 identical over 10 bases. In germline, CDR1 is SQVTM, CDR2 ANQGSEA. The V gene end was trimmed by 4 bases and the J gene end by 4 bases; junction bases not matched to a gene: 10. This CDR3 is 16 amino acids long. CDR3 sequence (DNA): TGCAGCGTTGTAGAAGCGGGACAGGGGTACGGAAACACCATATATTTT. Translation: CSVVEAGQGYGNTIYF.

Of note for this clone: This specimen includes other DNA sequences encoding the same CDR3. The gene calls are TRBV28 and TRBJ1-1; D uncertain. Deletions cut 7 bases from V and 0 bases from J, with 3 bases between. Germline loops: CDR1 MDHEN, CDR2 SYDVKM. This CDR3 comprises 11 residues. CDR3 in amino acids: CASIMNTEAFF. The CDR3, as DNA: TGTGCCAGCATCATGAACACTGAAGCTTTCTTT.

The V gene is TRBV5-1, the J gene TRBJ2-7; the D gene is possibly TRBD1 (6 bases). Trimming removed 4 bases at V and 0 bases at J, with 20 bases between. This CDR3 has 17 residues. Germline lookup yields CDR1 SGHRS and CDR2 YFSETQ. CDR3 nucleotides: TGCGCCAGCAGCCGCGGGTCGTCAGGGGCTATCTCCTACGAGCAGTACTTC. It codes for CASSRGSSGAISYEQYF.

V is TRBV28 and J is TRBJ2-2; D perhaps matches TRBD1 (5 bases). Trimming took 3 bases from V and 7 from J, leaving 15 bases between them. Germline V gives CDR1 MDHEN, CDR2 SYDVKM. The CDR3 is 15 residues long. CDR3 coding DNA: TGTGCCAGCAGTTTCTTTAGGGAAGGGGTCGGGGAGCTGTTTTTT. Translation gives CASSFFREGVGELFF.

To note about this clone: The same CDR3 is also encoded by other DNA sequences in this sample. The V gene is TRBV19, the J gene TRBJ2-7, with a possible D match to TRBD1 (6 bases). Trimming removed 5 bases at V and 0 bases at J, with 8 bases between. Germline V lookup: CDR1 LNHDA, CDR2 SQIVND (reference sequence). The CDR3 covers 13 residues. Here the CDR3 reads CASSEQGSYEQYF. As DNA, the CDR3 is TGTGCCAGTAGTGAACAGGGCTCCTACGAGCAGTACTTC.

The V and J genes are TRBV28 and TRBJ1-1, with D maybe TRBD1 (6 bases). Looked up from germline, CDR1 is MDHEN and CDR2 is SYDVKM. The CDR3 covers 16 residues. V was cut by 3 bases and J by 3 bases, with 17 bases left in between. CDR3 residues: CASSFLTGILDTEAFF. For the CDR3, the DNA is TGTGCCAGCAGTTTTCTTACAGGGATTCTGGACACTGAAGCTTTCTTT.

The rearrangement joins TRBV6-6 to TRBJ2-5; a possible D gene is TRBD1 (5 bases). CDR3 length: 13 residues. The V and J ends lost 6 bases and 5 bases respectively, with 13 bases between them. The germline gives CDR1 MNHNY, CDR2 SVGAGI (reference sequence). CDR3 amino acids: CASRRQGWETQYF. In DNA form, the CDR3 reads TGTGCCAGCAGACGCCAGGGCTGGGAGACCCAGTACTTC.

About this clone itself: Other nucleotide sequences from this sample produce the same CDR3. The chain has TRBV14 and TRBJ1-1; the D is unclear. V was shortened by 4 bases and J by 0 bases, with 3 bases between the two germline ends. CDR1 and CDR2 from the germline V gene are SGHDN and FVKESK. This CDR3 region has 12 residues. CDR3 residues: CASSPMNTEAFF. DNA of the CDR3: TGTGCCAGCAGCCCTATGAACACTGAAGCTTTCTTT.

This clone came up once. The rearrangement joins TRBV6-1 to TRBJ2-7; TRBD2 agrees at 11 bases. V shed 7 bases, J shed 2 bases, and the junction held 4 bases outside the gene matches. Germline CDR1 MNHNS, CDR2 SASEGT. This CDR3 is built from 14 residues. CDR3 DNA sequence: TGTGCCAGCAAGAGGACTAGCGGGCCCTACGAGCAGTACTTC. This translates into CASKRTSGPYEQYF.

CDR3 residues: CASSYSIAGITEAFF. The CDR3 DNA reads TGTGCCAGCAGTTACTCGATTGCAGGGATCACTGAAGCTTTCTTT. The chain has TRBV6-5 and TRBJ1-1, with TRBD1 as a possible D gene (5 bases). Trimming pared 0 bases from V and 4 bases from J, leaving 12 bases between. Germline CDR1 is MNHEY and CDR2 is SVGAGI. The CDR3 loop spans 15 amino acids.

The rearrangement links TRBV18 to TRBJ2-2; 8 nucleotides align to TRBD2. V was pared by 0 bases and J by 6 bases, with 0 bases of the junction left unmatched. The CDR3 covers 14 residues. CDR1 KGHSH and CDR2 LQKENI come from the germline V gene. As DNA, the CDR3 is TGTGCCAGCTCACCACCCGGGAGGGCCGGGGAGCTGTTTTTT. Protein: CASSPPGRAGELFF.

The CDR3 DNA sequence: TGTGCCAGCAGTGCCGGGGAGGGTCGAGCGCGGTACTTC. It encodes CASSAGEGRARYF. V usage is TRBV2 and J usage is TRBJ2-7, with TRBD2 identical over 7 bases. The J segment lost 12 bases and the V segment lost 4 bases, leaving 12 bases of the junction unmatched. This CDR3 contains 13 residues. CDR1 is SNHLY, CDR2 FYNNEI, per germline. The variable domain in full, with the rest retrieved from reference TRBV2 and TRBJ2-7, is EPEVTQTPSHQVTQMGQEVILRCVPISNHLYFYWYRQILGQKVEFLVSFYNNEISEKSEIFDDQFSVERPDGSNFTLKIRSTKLEDSAMYFCASSAGEGRARYFGPGTRLTVT.

This clone appeared once. V usage is TRBV7-9 and J usage is TRBJ2-1; no reliable D call. The CDR3 runs 11 residues. Between the trimmed V and J ends, which lost 4 bases and 7 bases, there was a span of 5 bases. Germline-derived CDR1 and CDR2 are SEHNR and FQNEAQ (reference sequence). The DNA of the CDR3 is TGTGCCAGCAGCTCGTTTAATGAGCAGTTCTTC. It is translated as CASSSFNEQFF.

The chain couples TRBV7-9 to TRBJ2-1; TRBD1 matches 9 bases. Germline CDR1 reads SEHNR; CDR2 reads FQNEAQ (reference sequence). The CDR3 totals 14 residues. V dropped 2 bases and J dropped 10; count of bases not matched to a gene: 6. CDR3 amino acids: CASSLRLGQGEQFF. The CDR3 DNA is TGTGCCAGCAGCTTAAGACTGGGACAGGGAGAGCAGTTCTTC.

This chain connects TRBV7-2 to TRBJ2-4; the D gene could be TRBD1 or TRBD2 (5 bases each). Germline assignment: CDR1 SGHTA and CDR2 FQGNSA. V dropped 2 bases and J dropped 3 bases, with 14 bases sitting between them. CDR3 size: 16 residues. The CDR3 DNA sequence: TGTGCCAGCAGCTTACAGGGTCTCGGGGTCAAAAACATTCAGTACTTC. This codes for CASSLQGLGVKNIQYF. Full variable domain (rest looked up from reference TRBV7-2 and TRBJ2-4): GAGVSQSPSNKVTEKGKDVELRCDPISGHTALYWYRQSLGQGLEFLIYFQGNSAPDKSGLPSDRFSAERTGGSVSTLTIQRTQQEDSAVYLCASSLQGLGVKNIQYFGAGTRLSVL.

This clone was observed once. The J gene is TRBJ2-2, the V gene TRBV5-6; D possibly matches TRBD1 or TRBD2 (5 bases each). Germline CDR1 reads SGHDT; CDR2 reads YYEEEE. V lost 2 bases and J lost 2, with 19 bases in between. The length of the CDR3 is 18 residues. CDR3 sequence (DNA): TGTGCCAGCAGCTTAGGGAGAAACAGGAGGAACAACACCGGGGAGCTGTTTTTT. Encoded protein: CASSLGRNRRNNTGELFF.